This T cell receptor (beta chain) was captured in a study of blood T cell repertoires in COVID-19. Across the whole study: Acute and convalescent COVID-19 samples came from the United States, Italy and Spain. PBMCs, B-cell-depleted T cells, or T cells provided the cDNA or gDNA that made up the material.

Original handling: Researchers report that nucleated cell counts were estimated from reference gene primer amplification. TCRdb's copy holds only in-frame clones and misses some; the assay was immunoSEQ multiplex PCR. That table gives V, J and clone size, and the DNA gave D and trimming. The sample lists roughly 60,000 clones, about four fifths occurring once. Germline lookup yields CDR1 SGHRS and CDR2 YFSETQ. The CDR3 extends over 17 amino acids. V was pared by 3 bases and J by 0 bases, with 9 bases of the junction left unmatched. The rearrangement joins TRBV5-1 to TRBJ2-3; 8 bases match TRBD2. The sequenced material came from peripheral blood. This sequence originates from a human donor in a cohort sampled during active COVID-19. The CDR3 DNA reads as TGCGCCAGCAGCTGGCCGGTCACTAGCGGTAGCACAGATACGCAGTATTTT. This sequence encodes CASSWPVTSGSTDTQYF.